A selection of T cell receptor beta chains follows, all from one sample in a study of blood T cells in healthy people across ages. Each CDR3 protein gets one entry after TCRdb re-called the 5' RACE reads with MiXCR. The data contain more than 750,000 distinct CDR3 sequences, almost 30% of them singletons. In addition, the sample was reused for a study of T cells of mothers and their children.

The source material was blood. Source of these receptors: a woman aged 40 to 50 in good health. The conserved cysteine and the conserved F or W are not part of the CDR3 here.

v_call cdr3_aa
TRBV12-3/TRBV12-4 ASSPGTGGRLH
TRBV6-5 ASSAPGTDTQY
TRBV28 ASSYDGPSNQPQH
TRBV29-1 SVDSSTDTQY
TRBV5-1 ASSLEGTVLHFNEKLF
TRBV20-1 SADAYGYT
TRBV18 ASSRSSGDSYGYT
TRBV20-1 SAPFLAGNEQF
TRBV6-6 ASSYDPATSEKLF
TRBV15 ATSRGGLAGGWDEQY
TRBV7-8 ASSLGGSFSYNEQF
TRBV14 ASSQTSGRYGYT
TRBV5-1 ASLPGPTTDAQY
TRBV11-1 ASSLVTLTGELF
TRBV7-6 ASSPNTGFNEQY
TRBV28 ASSLRDIAPQH
TRBV5-1 ASSSLGQGKAGELF